Here is one TCR beta chain with its context. Its specificity is not known. The CDR3 sequence is 13 residues long. The V gene lost 9 bases and the J gene lost 0 bases, with 10 bases spanning the gap. Germline CDR1 and CDR2: MNHNY and SVGAGI (reference sequence). This specimen comes from a study of shared clonotypes between healthy human individuals. Study information: CD8 memory received one plate per donor, CD8 naive two, CD4 memory three and CD4 naive three. General study results and limits: Limitation of the genetic and exposure-history diversity represented came from the few donors.

Naive CD8 cells were CD45RO-negative, positively selected for CCR7, excluding terminally differentiated effector memory CD45RA+ cells. Nashville, Tennessee was home to all donors, who were Caucasian adults. Authors' methods: Filtering differed since immunoSEQ provided only junctions, with no quality scores. Libraries were prepared by immunoSEQ multiplex PCR; TCRdb keeps only in-frame clonotypes and omits some of them. D and trimming were read from the DNA, whereas the V and J calls and clone size are those reported in that table. Among about 2,200,000 clones, about 92% were seen once, and the ten largest hold under 2%.

This TCR was sampled from a man aged 18 to 30 in good health. Some clones in this sample may be carry-over from other donors' samples. What was sequenced was naive CD8+ T cells from PBMCs. The V call is TRBV6-6, the J call TRBJ2-3; weak D call: TRBD2 (6 bases). CDR3 DNA sequence: TGTGCCAGTATAGCGGAGAGCACAGATACGCAGTATTTT. This gives the protein CASIAESTDTQYF.